Each of the 19 T cell receptor beta chains below was sequenced from the same sample in a study of T-cell reconstitution after alpha-beta-depleted transplantation in children. Unique molecular identifiers were used to barcode this TCRbeta library. TCRdb ran MiXCR on the PCR reads and lists one entry per CDR3 protein. In the table there are approximately 490,000 distinct CDR3 sequences, roughly 10% of which are singletons. Here the sequenced sample was PBMCs, taken before TCRalphabeta/CD19-depleted stem cell transplant. These receptors were obtained from a child aged 2 to 15 with inherited bone marrow failure, due to receive a stem cell transplant.

Of note for this clonotype: A much more abundant neighbour one base away suggests this may be a read error. The rearrangement links TRBV6-1 to TRBJ1-2; D is possibly TRBD1 (5 bases). Germline CDR1 and CDR2: MNHNS and SASEGT. CDR3 length equals 13 residues. Trimming cost V 6 bases and J 8 bases, with 16 bases left between them. The CDR3: CASRMGLLLGYTF. The CDR3 DNA sequence: TGTGCCAGCAGAATGGGACTGTTATTAGGCTACACCTTC.

In this sample, this clonotype turned up many times. The CDR3 loop reads CASSLVVPAGGEQFF. DNA of the CDR3: TGTGCCAGCAGCTTAGTGGTTCCGGCGGGGGGTGAGCAGTTCTTC. This chain uses TRBV7-2 with TRBJ2-1; 8 bases map to TRBD2. The CDR3 is 15 residues long. J was trimmed by 9 bases and V by 1 base; bases with no gene match: 8. Germline CDR1 SGHTA, CDR2 FQGNSA.

This clonotype was observed at least ten times. The gene calls are TRBV4-3 and TRBJ1-4; no reliable D call. The CDR3 loop spans 15 amino acids. The germline V gene encodes CDR1 LGHNA and CDR2 YSLEER. V dropped 1 base and J dropped 6 bases, with 12 bases sitting between them. The DNA for the CDR3 is TGCGCCAGCAGCCAAGCGCAGTCTGGGGATGAAAAACTGTTTTTT. Translated: CASSQAQSGDEKLFF.

This clonotype was seen ten or more times. The CDR3 loop is CASSVVGMAGELFF. The CDR3 DNA follows: TGTGCCAGCAGCGTAGTAGGCATGGCCGGGGAGCTGTTTTTT. This chain connects TRBV9 to TRBJ2-2; D gene unclear. Trimming removed 0 bases from V and 6 bases from J, with 9 bases in between. This CDR3 spans 14 amino acids. Germline loops: CDR1 SGDLS, CDR2 YYNGEE.

Many counts were recorded for this clonotype. The CDR3 here is CASRRQGPYEQYF. CDR3 DNA sequence: TGTGCCAGCAGGAGACAGGGGCCCTACGAGCAGTACTTC. This rearrangement joins TRBV12-3 or TRBV12-4 to TRBJ2-7; 8 positions agree with TRBD1. The length of the CDR3 is 13 residues. Trimming removed 6 bases from V and 2 bases from J; junction bases left unmatched: 3.

This clonotype was recorded many times. This sequence joins TRBV7-9 and TRBJ2-1; 7 bases fit TRBD1. The V and J ends lost 3 bases and 3 bases, in that order; junction bases with no gene match: 8. This CDR3 has 16 amino acids. Germline values: CDR1 SEHNR, CDR2 FQNEAQ (reference sequence). The CDR3, as DNA: TGTGCCAGCAGCTTTAGAGAGGCAGGGGGCTACAATGAGCAGTTCTTC. This sequence encodes CASSFREAGGYNEQFF.

This clonotype was recorded many times. The chain has TRBV7-9 and TRBJ2-5; D is ambiguous. The CDR3 covers 12 residues. The V gene's germline CDR1 is SEHNR and CDR2 FQNEAQ (reference sequence). V shed 3 bases and J shed 1 base, with 3 bases lying between them. For the CDR3, the DNA is TGTGCCAGCAGCTTTATCCAAGAGACCCAGTACTTC. This encodes CASSFIQETQYF.

This clonotype appeared many times. The gene calls are TRBV10-1 and TRBJ2-7; weak D call: TRBD1 (5 bases). The germline gives CDR1 WNHNN, CDR2 SYGVQD (reference sequence). V was shortened by 4 bases and J by 5 bases, with 9 bases between the two germline ends. The CDR3 contains 12 residues. This CDR3 reads CASSGWGHEQYF. CDR3 bases: TGCGCCAGCAGTGGTTGGGGCCACGAGCAGTACTTC.

The rearrangement uses TRBV6-5 and TRBJ2-2; D is possibly TRBD2 (5 bases). CDR1 is MNHEY, CDR2 SVGAGI, per germline. This CDR3 is built from 15 residues. Deletions cut 2 bases from V and 5 bases from J, with 12 bases between. The CDR3 protein is CASSYAGIRTGELFF. CDR3 coding DNA: TGTGCCAGCAGTTACGCCGGGATCCGGACCGGGGAGCTGTTTTTT.

The table lists this clonotype with many counts. The V gene is TRBV29-1, the J gene TRBJ2-2; D remains unclear. Germline V gene sequence: CDR1 SQVTM, CDR2 ANQGSEA. The CDR3 is 14 residues long. Trimming took 4 bases from V and 8 from J, leaving 17 bases between them. CDR3: CSVGRRLDGGELFF. The CDR3 DNA follows: TGCAGCGTTGGTCGACGGCTTGATGGTGGGGAGCTGTTTTTT.

Ten or more counts support this clonotype. This rearrangement joins TRBV7-2 to TRBJ2-2; D unclear. Germline V gives CDR1 SGHTA, CDR2 FQGNSA. This CDR3 has 13 amino acids. V was shortened by 4 bases and J by 5 bases, with 8 bases between the two germline ends. The CDR3 protein is CASSSDMTGELFF. CDR3 sequence (DNA): TGTGCCAGCAGCTCGGATATGACCGGGGAGCTGTTTTTT. Variable domain in full (rest from reference TRBV7-2 and TRBJ2-2): GAGVSQSPSNKVTEKGKDVELRCDPISGHTALYWYRQSLGQGLEFLIYFQGNSAPDKSGLPSDRFSAERTGGSVSTLTIQRTQQEDSAVYLCASSSDMTGELFFGEGSRLTVL.

This clonotype appeared many times. V usage is TRBV6-5 and J usage is TRBJ1-1; 8 nucleotides agree with TRBD1. J was trimmed by 4 bases and V by 9 bases; bases with no gene match: 4. This CDR3 comprises 12 residues. The germline V gene encodes CDR1 MNHEY and CDR2 SVGAGI. Written as DNA, the CDR3 is TGTGCCAGGACGCAGGGGGCCACTGAAGCTTTCTTT. Protein product: CARTQGATEAFF.

This clonotype was observed at least ten times. J is TRBJ2-2 and V is TRBV6-2 or TRBV6-3; the D gene is possibly TRBD1 (5 bases). V shed 4 bases and J shed 7 bases, with 10 bases lying between them. CDR1 is MNHEY, CDR2 SVGEGT, per germline. The CDR3 runs to 13 residues. The CDR3: CASSFQGHGELFF. Here the CDR3 DNA reads TGTGCCAGCAGTTTTCAGGGTCACGGGGAGCTGTTTTTT.

Comments on this clonotype: A much larger clone differs by one base, so this may be a read error. This chain links TRBV20-1 with TRBJ2-3; 8 nucleotides align to TRBD2. Germline V lookup: CDR1 DFQATT, CDR2 SNEGSKA (reference sequence). This CDR3 is built from 16 residues. Trimming at V came to 3 bases and at J to 4 bases, leaving 12 bases not matched to a gene. CDR3 residues: CSASDLKLAGADTQYF. CDR3 bases: TGCAGTGCTAGTGATTTAAAGCTAGCGGGTGCAGATACGCAGTATTTT.

This chain connects TRBV14 to TRBJ2-6; no clear D gene. CDR1 is SGHDN, CDR2 FVKESK, per germline. The CDR3 is 16 residues long. V was shortened by 0 bases and J by 0 bases, with 6 bases between the two germline ends. The CDR3 DNA reads TGTGCCAGCAGCCAAGATCTACCCTCTGGGGCCAACGTCCTGACTTTC. Amino acids: CASSQDLPSGANVLTF.

This clonotype has a count of ten or more. This chain links TRBV5-1 with TRBJ2-1; 12 bases are shared with TRBD2. J gave up 7 bases and V 0 bases, and 5 bases lay outside the gene matches. The CDR3 consists of 16 residues. The germline V gene encodes CDR1 SGHRS and CDR2 YFSETQ. In nucleotides, the CDR3 is TGCGCCAGCAGCTTGGGACTAGCGGGAGCCTGGAATGAGCAGTTCTTC. This encodes CASSLGLAGAWNEQFF.

This clonotype was counted at least ten times. The V and J genes are TRBV12-3 or TRBV12-4 and TRBJ2-5, with D unresolved. This CDR3 contains 13 residues. Trimming left V 3 bases short and J 5 bases short, with 10 bases between. The CDR3, as DNA: TGTGCCAGCAGTTTCGACCTGCTGGAGACCCAGTACTTC. It codes for CASSFDLLETQYF.

In its sample, this clonotype was seen many times. The CDR3 region is CAAYEPGGYEQYF. DNA of the CDR3: TGTGCCGCCTACGAACCTGGAGGGTACGAGCAGTACTTC. This chain joins TRBV30 and TRBJ2-7; possibly TRBD2 for D (6 bases). The CDR3 runs to 13 residues. The V and J ends lost 8 bases and 4 bases respectively, with 18 bases between them. Germline values: CDR1 GTSNPN, CDR2 SVGIG (reference sequence). The whole variable domain, remainder taken from reference TRBV30 and TRBJ2-7, is SQTIHQWPATLVQPVGSPLSLECTVEGTSNPNLYWYRQAAGRGLQLLFYSVGIGQISSEVPQNLSASRPQDRQFILSSKKLLLSDSGFYLCAAYEPGGYEQYFGPGTRLTVT.

This clonotype has at least ten counts. The V call is TRBV29-1, the J call TRBJ1-2, with 9 positions matching TRBD1. The V gene end was trimmed by 4 bases and the J gene end by 5 bases; junction bases not matched to a gene: 11. CDR3 length: 15 residues. Germline V gene data show CDR1 as SQVTM and CDR2 as ANQGSEA. The CDR3 region has the DNA TGCAGCGTTGTTTTTTGGCGGGACAGGGTGTATGGCTACACCTTC. Amino acids: CSVVFWRDRVYGYTF.